The 28 T cell receptor beta chains given below trace back to one sample, sequenced in a study of blood T cell repertoires in COVID-19. Only in-frame clones appear in the TCRdb table, and some are missing; sequencing was by immunoSEQ multiplex PCR. The profile shows 70,000 to 75,000 clones, roughly 88% of them singletons. Sequenced sample: peripheral blood. The source of these receptors is a human donor in a cohort sampled during active COVID-19.

In this sample, this clone turned up a few times. CDR3 loop: CASSYVGVGSGELFF. CDR3 DNA sequence: TGTGCCAGCAGTTATGTTGGCGTGGGGAGCGGGGAGCTGTTTTTT. This chain links TRBV6-6 with TRBJ2-2; tentatively, D is TRBD2 (5 bases). This CDR3 is built from 15 residues. Germline values: CDR1 MNHNY, CDR2 SVGAGI (reference sequence). Trimming pared 3 bases from V and 7 bases from J, leaving 15 bases between.

This chain uses TRBV11-2 with TRBJ2-3; D is ambiguous. This CDR3 has 15 residues. Germline V CDR1 and CDR2: SGHAT, FQNNGV. Trimming pared 1 base from V and 4 bases from J, leaving 12 bases between. CDR3 in amino acids: CASSLGPLSADTQYF. In nucleotides, the CDR3 is TGTGCCAGCAGCTTAGGGCCTCTGTCAGCAGATACGCAGTATTTT.

This clone appeared a few times. The chain links TRBV27 to TRBJ1-1; D perhaps matches TRBD1 (5 bases). Trimming left V 11 bases short and J 0 bases short, with 19 bases between. Germline V gives CDR1 MNHEY, CDR2 SMNVEV (reference sequence). The CDR3 consists of 15 residues. CDR3 sequence (DNA): TGTGCCCCATCGGGAGGGGCCGGGATGAACACTGAAGCTTTCTTT. Its protein product is CAPSGGAGMNTEAFF.

The chain joins TRBV5-4 to TRBJ2-3; the D gene is possibly TRBD2 (5 bases). Germline CDR1 SGHNT, CDR2 YYREEE (reference sequence). The CDR3 is 16 amino acids. V lost 2 bases to trimming and J lost 0 bases, with 13 bases between them. CDR3 nucleotide sequence: TGTGCCAGCAGCTTAACGGAGGATCCTAGCACAGATACGCAGTATTTT. Translating gives CASSLTEDPSTDTQYF.

This chain uses TRBV2 with TRBJ2-7; the match to TRBD2 covers 8 bases. This CDR3 spans 14 amino acids. From germline, CDR1 is SNHLY and CDR2 FYNNEI. Losses at the gene ends were 7 bases for V and 3 bases for J; bases not matched to a gene: 8. The CDR3 DNA is TGTGCCAGCAAGGGTAGCGGGAATAGCTACGAGCAGTACTTC. This sequence encodes CASKGSGNSYEQYF.

This clone occurred a few times. The gene calls are TRBV6-5 and TRBJ2-1; no clear D gene. Germline V lookup: CDR1 MNHEY, CDR2 SVGAGI. Trimming cost V 0 bases and J 7 bases, with 10 bases left between them. This CDR3 region has 14 residues. Written as DNA, the CDR3 is TGTGCCAGCAGTTACTCGAGGAGAGGAAATGAGCAGTTCTTC. Protein product: CASSYSRRGNEQFF.

The J gene is TRBJ2-2, the V gene TRBV19, with D possibly matching TRBD1 (5 bases). The CDR3 has 15 amino acids. From germline, CDR1 is LNHDA and CDR2 SQIVND (reference sequence). Trimming took 1 base from V and 4 from J, leaving 10 bases between them. The CDR3 DNA follows: TGTGCCAGTAGTATAGCGCGACAGTTCACCGGGGAGCTGTTTTTT. Its protein is CASSIARQFTGELFF.

The chain has TRBV6-2 or TRBV6-3 and TRBJ1-2, with 7 bases that match TRBD1. V gave up 5 bases and J gave up 10 bases; unmatched junction bases: 10. The CDR3 is 13 residues long. CDR1 is MNHEY and CDR2 is SVGEGT in the germline V gene. The chain's CDR3 is CASSPRQGSAYTF. The CDR3 DNA sequence: TGTGCCAGCAGTCCGCGACAGGGTTCTGCCTACACCTTC.

This chain joins TRBV2 and TRBJ2-7, with D maybe TRBD1 (5 bases). The CDR3 consists of 14 residues. CDR1 and CDR2 (germline): SNHLY, FYNNEI. Trimming stripped 3 bases from V and 7 bases from J, with 16 bases between. CDR3 amino acids: CASSEFGSPGEQYF. The CDR3, as DNA: TGTGCCAGCAGTGAGTTTGGTTCCCCAGGGGAGCAGTACTTC.

The genes are TRBV19 and TRBJ1-3, with a tentative D call TRBD1 (6 bases). The CDR3 spans 15 residues. Trimming left V 4 bases short and J 0 bases short, with 10 bases between. Germline V gives CDR1 LNHDA, CDR2 SQIVND (reference sequence). In DNA form, the CDR3 reads TGTGCCAGTAGTACTTACAGGGACTCTGGAAACACCATATATTTT. It codes for CASSTYRDSGNTIYF. The full variable domain, with the rest looked up from reference TRBV19 and TRBJ1-3, is DGGITQSPKYLFRKEGQNVTLSCEQNLNHDAMYWYRQDPGQGLRLIYYSQIVNDFQKGDIAEGYSVSREKKESFPLTVTSAQKNPTAFYLCASSTYRDSGNTIYFGEGSWLTVV.

This sequence joins TRBV6-6 and TRBJ2-1; 9 bases line up with TRBD2. The V gene's germline CDR1 is MNHNY and CDR2 SVGAGI (reference sequence). The CDR3 contains 15 residues. After removal of 3 bases from V and 6 bases from J, the junction contained 6 bases not matched to a gene. CDR3 protein: CASSYSGTSRNEQFF. The CDR3 nucleotides read TGTGCCAGCAGTTATTCCGGGACTAGCCGCAATGAGCAGTTCTTC.

The chain combines TRBV6-5 with TRBJ1-5; no firm D call. Germline V CDR1 and CDR2: MNHEY, SVGAGI. The CDR3 covers 13 residues. V lost 8 bases and J lost 0, with 8 bases in between. CDR3 region: CASVRSSNQPQHF. As DNA, the CDR3 is TGTGCCAGCGTCCGGAGTAGCAATCAGCCCCAGCATTTT.

The chain couples TRBV28 to TRBJ1-6; no firm D call. There are 16 residues in the CDR3. The V gene's germline CDR1 is MDHEN and CDR2 SYDVKM. The germline V and J ends were trimmed by 5 bases and 0 bases, with 11 bases remaining between them. For the CDR3, the DNA is TGTGCCAGCAGTCCACAATCAAGCTCCTATAATTCACCCCTCCACTTT. Translated, it gives CASSPQSSSYNSPLHF.

V usage is TRBV15 and J usage is TRBJ2-6; 10 nucleotides line up with TRBD1. Germline V gives CDR1 LNHNV, CDR2 YYDKDF (reference sequence). V gave up 2 bases and J gave up 3 bases; unmatched junction bases: 7. The CDR3 is made up of 18 amino acids. DNA of the CDR3: TGTGCCACCAGCAGACCTGGGGACAGGGGTGTTGGGGCCAACGTCCTGACTTTC. Its protein product is CATSRPGDRGVGANVLTF.

The chain is built from TRBV3-1 (or the pseudogene TRBV3-2) and TRBJ2-7; 14 positions agree with TRBD2. The J segment lost 7 bases and the V segment lost 5 bases, leaving 4 bases of the junction unmatched. The V gene's germline CDR1 is LGHDT and CDR2 YNNKEL (reference sequence). CDR3 size: 14 residues. In DNA form, the CDR3 reads TGTGCCAGCAGCGGGACTAGCGGGAGTAGGGAGCAGTACTTC. Translation gives CASSGTSGSREQYF.

V usage is TRBV3-1 (or the pseudogene TRBV3-2) and J usage is TRBJ1-6; 7 bases are a match to TRBD1. This CDR3 spans 15 amino acids. After removal of 1 base from V and 9 bases from J, the junction contained 6 bases not matched to a gene. From germline, CDR1 is LGHDT and CDR2 YNNKEL (reference sequence). The CDR3 loop reads CASSQVVAGGSPLHF. The CDR3 DNA reads as TGTGCCAGCAGCCAAGTTGTGGCAGGGGGTTCACCCCTCCACTTT.

The J gene is TRBJ2-3, the V gene TRBV5-1; unclear D gene. From germline, CDR1 is SGHRS and CDR2 YFSETQ. The V gene lost 1 base and the J gene lost 4 bases, with 4 bases spanning the gap. This CDR3 has 12 amino acids. The CDR3 nucleotides read TGCGCCAGCAGCTTGCAGTCAGATACGCAGTATTTT. This codes for CASSLQSDTQYF.

The J gene is TRBJ2-1, the V gene TRBV6-4; 7 nucleotides line up with TRBD1. Germline values: CDR1 MRHNA, CDR2 SNTAGT. CDR3 length equals 13 residues. The ends lost 4 bases at V and 4 bases at J; junction bases unmatched: 1. For the CDR3, the DNA is TGTGCCAGCAGTGGGGACAGTTACAATGAGCAGTTCTTC. Translation gives CASSGDSYNEQFF.

The chain uses TRBV11-1 and TRBJ2-2; D is possibly TRBD2 (6 bases). The CDR3 has 16 amino acids. Trimming cost V 1 base and J 5 bases, with 14 bases left between them. Germline V lookup: CDR1 SGHAT, CDR2 FQDESV (reference sequence). CDR3 protein: CASSLGGGDPTGELFF. The CDR3 bases are TGTGCCAGCAGCTTAGGCGGCGGGGACCCAACCGGGGAGCTGTTTTTT.

The chain couples TRBV28 to TRBJ2-7; 13 nucleotides match TRBD2. V gave up 5 bases and J gave up 2 bases; unmatched junction bases: 12. This CDR3 has 18 residues. Germline CDR1 and CDR2: MDHEN and SYDVKM. CDR3 in DNA: TGTGCCAGCAGTCTTCCCGGGGGACTAGCGGGAATCACCTACGAGCAGTACTTC. Protein product: CASSLPGGLAGITYEQYF.

The J gene is TRBJ1-1, the V gene TRBV5-6; 8 positions agree with TRBD1. V lost 0 bases to trimming and J lost 0 bases; unmatched junction nucleotides: 10. CDR1 and CDR2 from the germline V gene are SGHDT and YYEEEE. The CDR3 extends over 18 amino acids. The chain's CDR3 is CASSLAGTGVNMNTEAFF. The DNA for the CDR3 is TGTGCCAGCAGCTTGGCGGGGACAGGAGTCAACATGAACACTGAAGCTTTCTTT. Looking up the rest from reference TRBV5-6 and TRBJ1-1 gives the full variable domain: DAGVTQSPTHLIKTRGQQVTLRCSPKSGHDTVSWYQQALGQGPQFIFQYYEEEERQRGNFPDRFSGHQFPNYSSELNVNALLLGDSALYLCASSLAGTGVNMNTEAFFGQGTRLTVV.

V usage is TRBV29-1 and J usage is TRBJ2-3, with 8 bases that match TRBD2. V lost 2 bases, J lost 4 bases, and 29 bases stayed unmatched. The germline gives CDR1 SQVTM, CDR2 ANQGSEA. This CDR3 spans 22 amino acids. CDR3 in amino acids: CSVELLRYLLPLGGLEADTQYF. The CDR3 DNA is TGCAGCGTTGAACTGCTGCGCTATTTGTTGCCCCTGGGGGGACTAGAGGCAGATACGCAGTATTTT.

V usage is TRBV9 and J usage is TRBJ2-1; 8 bases line up with TRBD1. V was clipped by 0 bases and J by 10 bases; unmatched bases: 12. Per germline, CDR1 SGDLS and CDR2 YYNGEE. The CDR3 has 16 residues. The CDR3 bases are TGTGCCAGCAGCGTAGGCAGGACAGGGACGGGGTTGGAGCAGTTCTTC. Its protein is CASSVGRTGTGLEQFF.

The chain recombines TRBV5-6 with TRBJ2-7; TRBD2 matches at 12 bases. Germline V gene data show CDR1 as SGHDT and CDR2 as YYEEEE. The V gene end was trimmed by 0 bases and the J gene end by 5 bases; junction bases not matched to a gene: 15. This CDR3 spans 19 amino acids. DNA for the CDR3: TGTGCCAGCAGCTTGGCGGTTACTAGCGGGAGGAGGATTGGCCACGAGCAGTACTTC. It is translated as CASSLAVTSGRRIGHEQYF.

The rearrangement uses TRBV18 and TRBJ1-2, with 9 nucleotides matching TRBD1. The CDR3 spans 15 residues. Losses at the gene ends were 2 bases for V and 7 bases for J; bases not matched to a gene: 8. Germline values: CDR1 KGHSH, CDR2 LQKENI. CDR3 coding DNA: TGTGCCAGCTCACCAAAGGGACAGGGCTTTTTTGGCTACACCTTC. Amino acids: CASSPKGQGFFGYTF. The full variable domain, with the rest looked up from reference TRBV18 and TRBJ1-2, is NAGVMQNPRHLVRRRGQEARLRCSPMKGHSHVYWYRQLPEEGLKFMVYLQKENIIDESGMPKERFSAEFPKEGPSILRIQQVVRGDSAAYFCASSPKGQGFFGYTFGSGTRLTVV.

The chain employs TRBV28 and TRBJ2-5; D may be TRBD2 (5 bases). CDR1 is MDHEN and CDR2 is SYDVKM in the germline V gene. Trimming stripped 6 bases from V and 2 bases from J, with 10 bases between. CDR3 length: 13 residues. CDR3 protein: CASSPGGQETQYF. In DNA, the CDR3 is TGTGCCAGCAGCCCCGGAGGACAAGAGACCCAGTACTTC.

The rearrangement joins TRBV13 to TRBJ2-4; 8 nucleotides align to TRBD2. The V gene's germline CDR1 is PRHDT and CDR2 FYEKMQ (reference sequence). The CDR3 has 19 residues. Losses at the gene ends were 1 base for V and 0 bases for J; bases not matched to a gene: 11. The CDR3 sequence: CASSLDGRAGAIAKNIQYF. The DNA of the CDR3 is TGTGCCAGCAGCTTAGACGGGAGGGCCGGGGCTATAGCCAAAAACATTCAGTACTTC.

The chain links TRBV18 to TRBJ2-2; 13 bases map to TRBD2. The CDR3 runs 17 residues. The V gene's germline CDR1 is KGHSH and CDR2 LQKENI. V was clipped by 3 bases and J by 7 bases; unmatched bases: 8. The CDR3 DNA reads as TGTGCCAGCTCACCCACTAGCGGGAGGGCCGAAATCGGGGAGCTGTTTTTT. It specifies CASSPTSGRAEIGELFF.